The 8 T cell receptor beta chains reported below all come from one sample, sequenced in a study of beta chain features in type 1 diabetes. Findings of the study overall: TCRB CDR3 length was moderately but significantly reduced in all four CD4+ subsets of Type 1 diabetes patients.

Expressed TCRB transcripts were sequenced, since all the RNA that had been isolated was reverse transcribed. The repertoire was sequenced with immunoSEQ multiplex PCR; TCRdb's copy has only in-frame clones and lacks some. The sample lists about 340,000 clones, around 9.7% occurring once. These TCRs' antigens remain unknown. The sequencing input was central memory CD4+ T cells from blood. The source is a man aged 25 to 45 with type 1 diabetes.

This clone was counted a few times. This chain uses TRBV7-2 with TRBJ1-4; unclear D gene. Per the germline V gene, CDR1 is SGHTA and CDR2 is FQGNSA. Trimming stripped 1 base from V and 2 bases from J, with 8 bases between. There are 15 residues in the CDR3. This CDR3 reads CASSLVVGTNEKLFF. Here the CDR3 DNA reads TGTGCCAGCAGCTTAGTTGTAGGGACTAATGAAAAACTGTTTTTT.

The chain combines TRBV11-2 with TRBJ2-1; TRBD2 matches 9 bases. The V segment lost 5 bases and the J segment 3 bases; nucleotides outside the gene matches: 8. Germline V gene lookup returns CDR1 SGHAT and CDR2 FQNNGV. CDR3 length equals 16 residues. The CDR3 protein is CASSPGLAMNYNEQFF. The DNA for the CDR3 is TGTGCCAGCAGCCCCGGACTAGCGATGAACTACAATGAGCAGTTCTTC. The full variable domain, rest sourced from reference TRBV11-2 and TRBJ2-1, is EAGVAQSPRYKIIEKRQSVAFWCNPISGHATLYWYQQILGQGPKLLIQFQNNGVVDDSQLPKDRFSAERLKGVDSTLKIQPAKLEDSAVYLCASSPGLAMNYNEQFFGPGTRLTVL.

With regard to this clone: This could be a read error, since a much larger clone is one nucleotide away. The J gene is TRBJ2-1, the V gene TRBV18; 8 positions match TRBD2. The V segment lost 8 bases and the J segment 3 bases; nucleotides outside the gene matches: 6. CDR3 length equals 14 residues. The germline V gene has CDR1 KGHSH and CDR2 LQKENI. CDR3 coding DNA: TGTGCCAGCCCCCCCCGGGGGGGCTACAATGAGCAGTTCTTC. Translated, it gives CASPPRGGYNEQFF.

The chain is built from TRBV6-5 and TRBJ1-2, with unresolved D. V lost 6 bases, J lost 4 bases, and 12 bases lay in between. The length of the CDR3 is 13 residues. Looked up from germline, CDR1 is MNHEY and CDR2 is SVGAGI. CDR3 nucleotide sequence: TGTGCCAGCAGCGAGCAGCATAGCTATGGCTACACCTTC. This codes for CASSEQHSYGYTF.

The genes are TRBV2 and TRBJ2-7; 9 nucleotides line up with TRBD1. Losses at the gene ends were 6 bases for V and 10 bases for J; bases not matched to a gene: 10. The CDR3 length is 13 residues. The germline V gene encodes CDR1 SNHLY and CDR2 FYNNEI. CDR3 sequence (DNA): TGTGCCAGCAGACCTACTTTACAGGGGGCCCAGTACTTC. Translating gives CASRPTLQGAQYF. Looking up the rest from reference TRBV2 and TRBJ2-7 gives the full variable domain: EPEVTQTPSHQVTQMGQEVILRCVPISNHLYFYWYRQILGQKVEFLVSFYNNEISEKSEIFDDQFSVERPDGSNFTLKIRSTKLEDSAMYFCASRPTLQGAQYFGPGTRLTVT.

In the case of this clone: Other DNA sequences from this sample encode an identical CDR3 as well. The rearrangement links TRBV7-2 to TRBJ2-5; 8 bases align to TRBD2. From germline, CDR1 is SGHTA and CDR2 FQGNSA. The ends lost 1 base at V and 4 bases at J; junction bases unmatched: 5. This CDR3 is built from 15 residues. DNA for the CDR3: TGTGCCAGCAGCTTAGGTCCGGGGGGGCTAGAGACCCAGTACTTC. Protein product: CASSLGPGGLETQYF.

This chain links TRBV9 with TRBJ2-1; D unresolved. This CDR3 is 13 amino acids long. V lost 0 bases and J 8 bases, leaving 9 bases between the germline ends. CDR1 is SGDLS, CDR2 YYNGEE, per germline. CDR3 sequence: CASSVAPGDEQFF. DNA for the CDR3: TGTGCCAGCAGCGTAGCCCCAGGTGATGAGCAGTTCTTC.

This clone showed up just a few times. The V call is TRBV11-2, the J call TRBJ2-3, with D maybe TRBD2 (5 bases). V was trimmed by 5 bases and J by 1 base, leaving 13 bases between them. The CDR3 is 15 amino acids. Germline V gene lookup returns CDR1 SGHAT and CDR2 FQNNGV. The CDR3 coding sequence is TGTGCCAGCAGCCCCCTCGAGGGCCGCACAGATACGCAGTATTTT. It specifies CASSPLEGRTDTQYF.